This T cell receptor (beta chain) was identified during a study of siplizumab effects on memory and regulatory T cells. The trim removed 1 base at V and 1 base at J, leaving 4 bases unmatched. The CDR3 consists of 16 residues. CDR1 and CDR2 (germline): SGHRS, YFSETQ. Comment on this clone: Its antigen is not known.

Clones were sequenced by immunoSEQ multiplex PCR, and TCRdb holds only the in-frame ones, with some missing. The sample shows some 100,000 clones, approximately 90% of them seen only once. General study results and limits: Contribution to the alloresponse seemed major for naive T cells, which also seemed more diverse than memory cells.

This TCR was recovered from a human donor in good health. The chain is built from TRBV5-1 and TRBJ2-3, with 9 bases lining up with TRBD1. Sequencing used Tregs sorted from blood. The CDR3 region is CASSLTGGAGTDTQYF. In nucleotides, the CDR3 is TGCGCCAGCAGCTTGACAGGGGGCGCGGGCACAGATACGCAGTATTTT.